Listed below are T cell receptor beta chains from one sample, sequenced in a study of graft-versus-host responses after intestinal transplantation. Profiling relied on immunoSEQ multiplex PCR, and the TCRdb table lists in-frame clones only, not all of them. The data hold under 15,000 clones, with 90% to 95% observed a single time. Sequences were derived from PBMCs, sampled roughly 1,100 days after intestinal transplantation. The receptors come from a human patient who received an intestinal transplant, so some T cells may come from the graft donor. The CDR3 runs from the conserved cysteine through the conserved F or W. The D gene is left open where the match is weak. Clone size is stated in some rows and not others, as once, few, many or a class when expanded.

cdr3_aa | cdr3_nt | j_call | v_call | d_call | clone_size
CATSAGSSYEQYF | TGTGCCACCTCGGCAGGTAGCTCCTACGAGCAGTACTTC | TRBJ2-7 | TRBV7-9 | . | once
CASSAMNTQYF | TGTGCCAGCAGCGCCATGAATACGCAGTATTTT | TRBJ2-3 | TRBV7-9 | . | .
CASSLVGAPAYEQYF | TGTGCCAGCAGCTTAGTCGGGGCACCCGCCTACGAGCAGTACTTC | TRBJ2-7 | TRBV11-2 | . | .
CASSWDRGSIDTQYF | TGTGCCAGTAGCTGGGACAGGGGATCGATAGATACGCAGTATTTT | TRBJ2-3 | TRBV19 | TRBD1 | .
CASSDIRRRGDTEAFF | TGTGCCAGCAGCGATATTAGGAGGCGCGGGGACACTGAAGCTTTCTTT | TRBJ1-1 | TRBV11-2 | . | .
CASSFGAGGYTEAFF | TGTGCCAGCAGCTTTGGGGCGGGGGGGTACACTGAAGCTTTCTTT | TRBJ1-1 | TRBV5-6 | . | .
CASSFYDLAGYEQYF | TGTGCCAGCAGCTTTTATGACCTAGCGGGCTACGAGCAGTACTTC | TRBJ2-7 | TRBV5-5 | TRBD2 | .
CASSPGRNMNTEAFF | TGCGCCAGCAGCCCCGGACGGAACATGAACACTGAAGCTTTCTTT | TRBJ1-1 | TRBV5-1 | . | .
CASTRSGAHQETQYF | TGTGCCAGCACCAGGTCTGGGGCTCATCAAGAGACCCAGTACTTC | TRBJ2-5 | TRBV7-9 | . | .
CASSYPNTEAFF | TGTGCCAGCAGTTACCCGAACACTGAAGCTTTCTTT | TRBJ1-1 | TRBV6-6 | . | .
CASSLVTGDNEQFF | TGTGCCAGCAGCTTAGTCACAGGCGACAATGAGCAGTTCTTC | TRBJ2-1 | TRBV11-2 | . | .
CASTGQGNQPQHF | TGTGCCAGCACCGGACAGGGGAATCAGCCCCAGCATTTT | TRBJ1-5 | TRBV6-6 | TRBD1 | .
CASKEGSNTGELFF | TGTGCCAGCAAGGAGGGATCGAACACCGGGGAGCTGTTTTTT | TRBJ2-2 | TRBV9 | . | .
CASSTFSGTSGGGPNEQFF | TGTGCCAGTAGTACCTTCTCCGGGACTAGCGGGGGGGGCCCCAATGAGCAGTTCTTC | TRBJ2-1 | TRBV19 | TRBD2 | .
CASSLGQGGPYEQYF | TGTGCCAGCAGCCTCGGACAGGGTGGCCCCTACGAGCAGTACTTC | TRBJ2-7 | TRBV7-9 | TRBD1 | .
CASGLETGEYGYTF | TGTGCTAGTGGTTTGGAAACGGGTGAATATGGCTACACCTTC | TRBJ1-2 | TRBV12-5 | . | .
CASSPPGQGSYEQYF | TGTGCCAGCAGCCCTCCGGGACAGGGGTCCTACGAGCAGTACTTC | TRBJ2-7 | TRBV6-5 | TRBD1 | .
CASGWDRDEYSNQPQHF | TGTGCCAGCGGATGGGACAGGGATGAGTATAGCAATCAGCCCCAGCATTTT | TRBJ1-5 | TRBV2 | TRBD1 | few
CASSFSGPTEAFF | TGTGCCAGCAGCTTCTCAGGCCCCACTGAAGCTTTCTTT | TRBJ1-1 | TRBV7-9 | . | .
CASSVRDARFEPQHF | TGTGCCAGTAGTGTACGGGACGCCCGGTTTGAGCCCCAGCATTTT | TRBJ1-5 | TRBV19 | . | .
CASSIGTLNQPQHF | TGTGCCAGTAGTATAGGGACACTCAATCAGCCCCAGCATTTT | TRBJ1-5 | TRBV19 | . | .
CASSYDRARYGYTF | TGTGCCAGCAGCTATGACAGGGCGCGCTATGGCTACACCTTC | TRBJ1-2 | TRBV2 | TRBD1 | .
CASSYSGHENEKLFF | TGTGCCAGCAGTTACTCGGGACACGAGAATGAAAAACTGTTTTTT | TRBJ1-4 | TRBV6-5 | . | once
CASSRWALRRTEAFF | TGTGCCAGCTCACGCTGGGCCTTGAGGCGGACTGAAGCTTTCTTT | TRBJ1-1 | TRBV18 | . | .
CASSLSEPPSPTEAFF | TGTGCCAGCTCACTTTCGGAACCCCCGTCGCCTACTGAAGCTTTCTTT | TRBJ1-1 | TRBV18 | . | once